The rows below give T cell receptor beta chains drawn from one sample of a study of Ad26.COV2.S vaccination and SARS-CoV-2 variants. This table comes from immunoSEQ multiplex PCR, and its TCRdb copy is limited to in-frame clones, with some not included. Of 360,000 or so clones in the sample, roughly 91% were seen once. The sample consisted of peripheral blood, taken in a trial of Ad26.COV2.S vaccine versus placebo. The receptors shown here come from a person between 18 and 59 years old who received the Ad26.COV2.S COVID-19 vaccine or a placebo. The CDR3 runs from the conserved cysteine through the conserved F or W. A D gene is named only where the DNA matches it firmly. Clone size appears in some rows only: once, few, many, or a class for an expanded clone.

clone size	V gene	J gene	D gene	CDR3 length	CDR3 DNA	CDR3 protein
.	TRBV6-5	TRBJ1-4	.	15	TGTGCCAGCAGACAGAGCGGCTCCCGTAATGAAAAACTGTTTTTT	CASRQSGSRNEKLFF
few	TRBV6-6	TRBJ1-1	TRBD1	16	TGTGCCGTTATAGTTGGGACAGAAAACGCGAACACTGAAGCTTTCTTT	CAVIVGTENANTEAFF
.	TRBV5-1	TRBJ1-2	.	15	TGCGCCAGCAGCGAAAAAGGGGGGGCTAACTATGGCTACACCTTC	CASSEKGGANYGYTF
.	TRBV30	TRBJ2-7	.	14	TGTGCCTGGAGTGCTCGAGGAGGCTCCTACGAGCAGTACTTC	CAWSARGGSYEQYF
many	TRBV5-5	TRBJ1-2	TRBD1	13	TGTGCCAGCAGCTTCCGGGACAGCTATGGCTACACCTTC	CASSFRDSYGYTF
.	TRBV7-6	TRBJ1-1	.	13	TGTGCCAGCAGCTCCTGGGGGGACACTGAAGCTTTCTTT	CASSSWGDTEAFF
.	TRBV9	TRBJ2-2	.	12	TGTGCCAGCAGCGCCAGGGCCGGGGAGCTGTTTTTT	CASSARAGELFF
.	TRBV7-9	TRBJ1-1	.	15	TGTGCCAGCAGCTTCTTGGAGTTAGGGAACACTGAAGCTTTCTTT	CASSFLELGNTEAFF
.	TRBV5-1	TRBJ1-1	.	15	TGCGCCAGCAGCTTGGTGGAAGGAGGGGACACTGAAGCTTTCTTT	CASSLVEGGDTEAFF
.	TRBV27	TRBJ2-7	TRBD2	17	TGTGCCAGCAGTTTGCGACTAGCGGGGGGGCAGTCCTACGAGCAGTACTTC	CASSLRLAGGQSYEQYF
.	TRBV7-2	TRBJ2-1	TRBD2	14	TGTGCCAGCAGCCTAGGGAGGGTACCCAATGAGCAGTTCTTC	CASSLGRVPNEQFF
.	TRBV6-5	TRBJ1-2	TRBD1	15	TGTGCCAGCAGTTACAATCCGGGACAGAACTATGGCTACACCTTC	CASSYNPGQNYGYTF
.	TRBV4-1	TRBJ1-4	TRBD1	14	TGCGCCAGCAGCCAGCGGGACAGGGACGAAAAACTGTTTTTT	CASSQRDRDEKLFF
once	TRBV23-1	TRBJ2-1	TRBD1	19	TGCGCCAGCAGTCCGATACCCCCCCACAGGGGAGAATCCTACAATGAGCAGTTCTTC	CASSPIPPHRGESYNEQFF